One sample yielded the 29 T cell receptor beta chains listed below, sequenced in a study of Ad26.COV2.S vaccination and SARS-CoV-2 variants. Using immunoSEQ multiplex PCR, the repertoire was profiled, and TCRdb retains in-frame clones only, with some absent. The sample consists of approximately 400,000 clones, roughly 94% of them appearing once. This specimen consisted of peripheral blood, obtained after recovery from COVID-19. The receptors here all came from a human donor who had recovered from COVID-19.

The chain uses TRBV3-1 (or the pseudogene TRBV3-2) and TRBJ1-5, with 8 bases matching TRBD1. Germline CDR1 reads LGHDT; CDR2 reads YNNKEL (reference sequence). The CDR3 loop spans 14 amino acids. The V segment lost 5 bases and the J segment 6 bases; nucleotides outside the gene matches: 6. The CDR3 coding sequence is TGTGCCAGCAGCTCCCGGACAGGGCGTCAGCCCCAGCATTTT. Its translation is CASSSRTGRQPQHF.

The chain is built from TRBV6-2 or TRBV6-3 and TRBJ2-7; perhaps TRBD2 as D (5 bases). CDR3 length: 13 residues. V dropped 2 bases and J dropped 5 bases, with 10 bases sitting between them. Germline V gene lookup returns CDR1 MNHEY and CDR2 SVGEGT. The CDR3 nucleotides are TGTGCCAGCAGTTACACGGGAAGAAACGAGCAGTACTTC. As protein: CASSYTGRNEQYF.

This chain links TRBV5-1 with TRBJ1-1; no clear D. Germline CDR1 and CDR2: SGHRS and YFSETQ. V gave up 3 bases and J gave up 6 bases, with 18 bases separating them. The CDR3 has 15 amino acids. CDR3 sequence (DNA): TGCGCCAGCAGCTGGGCACCAGGACCCCAAGCTGAAGCTTTCTTT. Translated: CASSWAPGPQAEAFF.

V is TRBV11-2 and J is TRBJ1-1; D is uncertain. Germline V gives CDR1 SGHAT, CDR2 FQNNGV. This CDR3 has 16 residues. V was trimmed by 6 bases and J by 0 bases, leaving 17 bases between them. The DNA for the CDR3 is TGTGCCAGCAGTCCGCGAGAAGGCCCCTTGAACACTGAAGCTTTCTTT. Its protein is CASSPREGPLNTEAFF.

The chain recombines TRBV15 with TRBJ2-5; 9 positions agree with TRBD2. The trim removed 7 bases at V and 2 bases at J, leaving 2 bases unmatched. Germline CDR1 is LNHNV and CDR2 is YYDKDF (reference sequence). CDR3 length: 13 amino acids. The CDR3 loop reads CATKRGAQETQYF. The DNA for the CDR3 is TGTGCCACCAAGCGGGGGGCTCAAGAGACCCAGTACTTC.

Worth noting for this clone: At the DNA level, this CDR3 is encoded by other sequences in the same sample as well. The CDR3 here is CASSYGQNTEAFF. The CDR3 region has the DNA TGTGCCAGCAGTTACGGGCAGAACACTGAAGCTTTCTTT. The rearrangement links TRBV6-5 to TRBJ1-1, with D unclear. CDR1 MNHEY and CDR2 SVGAGI come from the germline V gene. The V end was cut by 2 bases, the J end by 1 base, with 5 bases between. This CDR3 has 13 residues.

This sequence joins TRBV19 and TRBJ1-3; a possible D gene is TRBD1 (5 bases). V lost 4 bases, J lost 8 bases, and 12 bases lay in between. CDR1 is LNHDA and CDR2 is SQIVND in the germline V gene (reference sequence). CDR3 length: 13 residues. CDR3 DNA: TGTGCCAGTAGTACCCTCCAGGGAGACACCATATATTTT. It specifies CASSTLQGDTIYF.

For the CDR3, the DNA is TGTGCCAGCAGCCAAGTTAGCGGGGGGTCTAGCGCAGATACGCAGTATTTT. Protein sequence: CASSQVSGGSSADTQYF. The chain carries TRBV3-1 (or the pseudogene TRBV3-2) and TRBJ2-3; 10 nucleotides line up with TRBD2. The CDR3 runs 17 residues. Germline CDR1 is LGHDT and CDR2 is YNNKEL (reference sequence). V shed 1 base, J shed 4 bases, and the junction held 8 bases outside the gene matches.

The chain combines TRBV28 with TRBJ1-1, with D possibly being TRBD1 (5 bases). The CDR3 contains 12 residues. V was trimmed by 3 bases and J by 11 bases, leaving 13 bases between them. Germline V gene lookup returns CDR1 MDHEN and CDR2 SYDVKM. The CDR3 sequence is CASSFIARDAFF. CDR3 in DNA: TGTGCCAGCAGTTTCATCGCCAGGGATGCTTTCTTT.

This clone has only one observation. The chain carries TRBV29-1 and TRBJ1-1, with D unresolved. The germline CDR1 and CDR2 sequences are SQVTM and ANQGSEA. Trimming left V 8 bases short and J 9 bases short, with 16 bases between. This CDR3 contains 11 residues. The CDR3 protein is CSYWVERQAFF. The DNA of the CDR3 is TGCAGCTATTGGGTGGAGCGCCAAGCTTTCTTT.

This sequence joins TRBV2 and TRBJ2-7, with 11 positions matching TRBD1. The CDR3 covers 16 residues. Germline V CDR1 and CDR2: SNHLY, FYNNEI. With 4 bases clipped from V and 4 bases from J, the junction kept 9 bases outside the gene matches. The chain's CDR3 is CASSADRTGGSYEQYF. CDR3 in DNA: TGTGCCAGCAGTGCCGATCGGACAGGGGGCTCTTACGAGCAGTACTTC. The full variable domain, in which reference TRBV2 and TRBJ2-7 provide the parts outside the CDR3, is EPEVTQTPSHQVTQMGQEVILRCVPISNHLYFYWYRQILGQKVEFLVSFYNNEISEKSEIFDDQFSVERPDGSNFTLKIRSTKLEDSAMYFCASSADRTGGSYEQYFGPGTRLTVT.

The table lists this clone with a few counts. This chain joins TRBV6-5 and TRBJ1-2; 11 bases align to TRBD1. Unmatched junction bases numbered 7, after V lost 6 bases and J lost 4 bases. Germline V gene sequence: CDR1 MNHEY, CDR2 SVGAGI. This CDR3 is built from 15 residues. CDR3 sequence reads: CASRDRTGGSYGYTF. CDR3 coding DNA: TGTGCCAGCAGGGACCGGACAGGGGGCTCCTATGGCTACACCTTC.

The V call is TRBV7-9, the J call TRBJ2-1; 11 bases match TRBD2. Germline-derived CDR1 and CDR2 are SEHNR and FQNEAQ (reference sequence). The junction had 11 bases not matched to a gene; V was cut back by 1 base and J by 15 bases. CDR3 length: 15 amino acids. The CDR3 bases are TGTGCCAGCAGCTTAGATCGCCTAGCGGGGGGTCACCCGTTCTTC. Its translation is CASSLDRLAGGHPFF.

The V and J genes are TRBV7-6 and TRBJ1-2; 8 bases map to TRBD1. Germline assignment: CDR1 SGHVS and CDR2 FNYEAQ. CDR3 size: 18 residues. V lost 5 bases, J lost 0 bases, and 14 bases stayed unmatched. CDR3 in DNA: TGTGCCAGCAGCCCAACCCGGACAGGGCTGTTAGCTAACTATGGCTACACCTTC. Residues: CASSPTRTGLLANYGYTF.

CDR3 in amino acids: CASSLRTGFHEQFF. In DNA form, the CDR3 reads TGTGCCAGCAGCCTCCGGACAGGGTTCCATGAGCAGTTCTTC. The V gene is TRBV3-1 (or the pseudogene TRBV3-2), the J gene TRBJ2-1, with 8 bases matching TRBD1. The V gene end was trimmed by 4 bases and the J gene end by 8 bases; junction bases not matched to a gene: 7. The CDR3 extends over 14 amino acids. Germline CDR1 LGHDT, CDR2 YNNKEL (reference sequence).

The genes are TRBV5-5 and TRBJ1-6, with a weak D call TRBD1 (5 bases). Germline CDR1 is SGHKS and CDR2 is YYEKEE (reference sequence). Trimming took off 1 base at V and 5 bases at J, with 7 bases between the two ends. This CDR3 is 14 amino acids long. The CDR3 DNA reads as TGTGCCAGCAGCTTGCTAGGGGATAATTCACCCCTCCACTTT. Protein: CASSLLGDNSPLHF.

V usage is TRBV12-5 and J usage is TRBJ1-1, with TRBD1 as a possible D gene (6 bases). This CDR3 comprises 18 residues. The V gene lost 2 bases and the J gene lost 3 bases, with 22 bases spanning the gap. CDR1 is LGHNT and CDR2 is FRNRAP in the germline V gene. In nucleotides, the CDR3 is TGTGCTAGTGGTTTGAAGGGGGAGGCTGGGGGAAGGTACACTGAAGCTTTCTTT. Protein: CASGLKGEAGGRYTEAFF.

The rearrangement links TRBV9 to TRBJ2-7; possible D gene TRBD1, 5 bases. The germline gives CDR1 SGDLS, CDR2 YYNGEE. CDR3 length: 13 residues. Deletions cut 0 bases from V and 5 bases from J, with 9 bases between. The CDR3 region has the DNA TGTGCCAGCAGCGTAGCTGGGGCTAACGAGCAGTACTTC. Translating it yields CASSVAGANEQYF.

The CDR3 region is CASSPREVPNYGYTF. CDR3 nucleotide sequence: TGTGCCAGCAGCCCCCGGGAGGTACCTAACTATGGCTACACCTTC. The chain recombines TRBV13 with TRBJ1-2; D remains unclear. Trimming removed 5 bases at V and 0 bases at J, with 13 bases between. Per germline, CDR1 PRHDT and CDR2 FYEKMQ (reference sequence). This CDR3 region has 15 residues. Based on the CDR3 plus reference TRBV13 and TRBJ1-2, the full variable domain is AAGVIQSPRHLIKEKRETATLKCYPIPRHDTVYWYQQGPGQDPQFLISFYEKMQSDKGSIPDRFSAQQFSDYHSELNMSSLELGDSALYFCASSPREVPNYGYTFGSGTRLTVV.

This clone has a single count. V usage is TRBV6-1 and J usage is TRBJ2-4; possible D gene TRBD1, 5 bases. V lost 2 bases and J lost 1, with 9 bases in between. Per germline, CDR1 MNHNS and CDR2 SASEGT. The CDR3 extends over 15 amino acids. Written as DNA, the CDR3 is TGTGCCAGCAGTGAAAGGACAAATGCCAAAAACATTCAGTACTTC. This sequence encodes CASSERTNAKNIQYF.

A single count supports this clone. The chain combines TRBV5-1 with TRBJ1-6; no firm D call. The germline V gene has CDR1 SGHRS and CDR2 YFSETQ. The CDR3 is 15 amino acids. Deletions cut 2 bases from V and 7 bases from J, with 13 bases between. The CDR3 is CASSLSLGGNSPLHF. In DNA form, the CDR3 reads TGCGCCAGCAGCTTATCCCTCGGAGGCAATTCACCCCTCCACTTT. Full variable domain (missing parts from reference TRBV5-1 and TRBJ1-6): KAGVTQTPRYLIKTRGQQVTLSCSPISGHRSVSWYQQTPGQGLQFLFEYFSETQRNKGNFPGRFSGRQFSNSRSEMNVSTLELGDSALYLCASSLSLGGNSPLHFGNGTRLTVT.

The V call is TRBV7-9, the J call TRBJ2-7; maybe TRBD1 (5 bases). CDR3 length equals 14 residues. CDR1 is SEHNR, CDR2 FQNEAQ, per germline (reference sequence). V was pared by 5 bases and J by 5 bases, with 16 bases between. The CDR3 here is CASSPQGSSNEQYF. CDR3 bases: TGTGCCAGCAGCCCTCAGGGTAGTAGCAACGAGCAGTACTTC.

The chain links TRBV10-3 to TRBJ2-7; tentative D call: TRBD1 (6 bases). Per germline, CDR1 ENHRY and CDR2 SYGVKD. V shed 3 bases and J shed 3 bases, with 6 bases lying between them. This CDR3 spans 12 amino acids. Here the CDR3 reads CAISDRGYEQYF. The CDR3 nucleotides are TGTGCCATCAGTGACAGGGGCTACGAGCAGTACTTC.

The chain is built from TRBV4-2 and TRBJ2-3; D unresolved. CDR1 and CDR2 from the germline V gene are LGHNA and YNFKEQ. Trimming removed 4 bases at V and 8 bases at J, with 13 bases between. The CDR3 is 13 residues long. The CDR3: CASSPPGSSTQYF. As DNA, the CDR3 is TGTGCCAGCAGCCCCCCGGGCTCGTCTACGCAGTATTTT.

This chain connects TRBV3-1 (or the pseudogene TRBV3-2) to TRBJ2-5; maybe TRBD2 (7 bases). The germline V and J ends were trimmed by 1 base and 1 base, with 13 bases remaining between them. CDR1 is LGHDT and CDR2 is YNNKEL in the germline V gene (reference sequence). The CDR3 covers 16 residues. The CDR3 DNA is TGTGCCAGCAGCCAAGTAGCCGGGGGGCTCCAAGAGACCCAGTACTTC. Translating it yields CASSQVAGGLQETQYF.

CDR3 amino acids: CASSGREKLFF. In DNA, the CDR3 is TGTGCCAGCAGTGGACGCGAAAAACTGTTTTTT. The chain combines TRBV2 with TRBJ1-4; D gene unclear. Germline CDR1 reads SNHLY; CDR2 reads FYNNEI. There are 11 residues in the CDR3. The V gene lost 4 bases and the J gene lost 8 bases, with 5 bases spanning the gap.

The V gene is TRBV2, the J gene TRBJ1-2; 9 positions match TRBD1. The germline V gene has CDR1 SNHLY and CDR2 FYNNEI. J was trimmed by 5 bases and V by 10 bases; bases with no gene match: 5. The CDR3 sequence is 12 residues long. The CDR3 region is CANIQGAYGYTF. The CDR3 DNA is TGTGCCAACATACAGGGGGCATATGGCTACACCTTC.

The CDR3 DNA sequence: TGTGCCATCAGTCCTGACAGGGAAAAGACCTACGAGCAGTACTTC. This translates into CAISPDREKTYEQYF. The chain employs TRBV10-3 and TRBJ2-7, with 7 bases fitting TRBD1. Germline CDR1 reads ENHRY; CDR2 reads SYGVKD. The CDR3 loop spans 15 amino acids. V lost 5 bases and J lost 2; bases outside the gene matches: 9.

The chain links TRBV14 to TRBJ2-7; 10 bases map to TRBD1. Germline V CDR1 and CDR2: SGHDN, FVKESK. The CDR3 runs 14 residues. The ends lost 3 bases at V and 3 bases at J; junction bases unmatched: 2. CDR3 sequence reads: CASSQGTGDYEQYF. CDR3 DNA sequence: TGTGCCAGCAGCCAGGGGACAGGGGACTACGAGCAGTACTTC. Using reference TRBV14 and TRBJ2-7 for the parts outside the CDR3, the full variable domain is EAGVTQFPSHSVIEKGQTVTLRCDPISGHDNLYWYRRVMGKEIKFLLHFVKESKQDESGMPNNRFLAERTGGTYSTLKVQPAELEDSGVYFCASSQGTGDYEQYFGPGTRLTVT.